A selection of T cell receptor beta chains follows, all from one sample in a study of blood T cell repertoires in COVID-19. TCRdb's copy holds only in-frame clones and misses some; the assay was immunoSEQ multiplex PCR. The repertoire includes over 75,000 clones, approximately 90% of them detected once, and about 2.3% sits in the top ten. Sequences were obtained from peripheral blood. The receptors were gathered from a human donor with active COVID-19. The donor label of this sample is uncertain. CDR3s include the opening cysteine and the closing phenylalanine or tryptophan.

cdr3_aa: CASKPRGTNYGYTF; j_call: TRBJ1-2; v_call: TRBV27
cdr3_aa: CASSKQGYQPQHF; j_call: TRBJ1-5; v_call: TRBV6-2/TRBV6-3
cdr3_aa: CASSMPGTSEQYF; j_call: TRBJ2-7; v_call: TRBV7-9
cdr3_aa: CATSDSPGGTEAFF; j_call: TRBJ1-1; v_call: TRBV24-1
cdr3_aa: CASSSGEGRYEQYF; j_call: TRBJ2-7; v_call: TRBV5-6
cdr3_aa: CASSLMSRVDTQYF; j_call: TRBJ2-3; v_call: TRBV7-3
cdr3_aa: CASSPPVAGGGETQYF; j_call: TRBJ2-5; v_call: TRBV7-9
cdr3_aa: CASSLRAAQETQYF; j_call: TRBJ2-5; v_call: TRBV5-6
cdr3_aa: CASSPNGGAGGEQYF; j_call: TRBJ2-7; v_call: TRBV11-2
cdr3_aa: CASSFSFEQYF; j_call: TRBJ2-7; v_call: TRBV11-2
cdr3_aa: CASSLGPGTNEKLFF; j_call: TRBJ1-4; v_call: TRBV5-1
cdr3_aa: CASSQDRGKSYEQYF; j_call: TRBJ2-7; v_call: TRBV4-3
cdr3_aa: CASSLRAYNDEQYF; j_call: TRBJ2-7; v_call: TRBV11-2
cdr3_aa: CASSLRTGITGELFF; j_call: TRBJ2-2; v_call: TRBV28
cdr3_aa: CASSRGGETQYF; j_call: TRBJ2-5; v_call: TRBV3-1/TRBV3-2
cdr3_aa: CASRAELTLEGTDTQYF; j_call: TRBJ2-3; v_call: TRBV5-4
cdr3_aa: CASSPGRRVSTGELFF; j_call: TRBJ2-2; v_call: TRBV7-9
cdr3_aa: CASSVRWDRLNYGYTF; j_call: TRBJ1-2; v_call: TRBV9
cdr3_aa: CASSPARTSGGRNEQFF; j_call: TRBJ2-1; v_call: TRBV5-8
cdr3_aa: CASSLEGVMGETQYF; j_call: TRBJ2-5; v_call: TRBV5-1
cdr3_aa: CASSQDGAGYTF; j_call: TRBJ1-2; v_call: TRBV4-1
cdr3_aa: CASSLVPHPGDGELFF; j_call: TRBJ2-2; v_call: TRBV14
cdr3_aa: CASSFRQGHHEQYF; j_call: TRBJ2-7; v_call: TRBV6-6
cdr3_aa: CASSPDRGRMETQYF; j_call: TRBJ2-5; v_call: TRBV5-1
cdr3_aa: CASRNERGAKNIQYF; j_call: TRBJ2-4; v_call: TRBV6-5
cdr3_aa: CASSESYNSPLHF; j_call: TRBJ1-6; v_call: TRBV27
cdr3_aa: CASSFSSGGGRTEAFF; j_call: TRBJ1-1; v_call: TRBV5-1
cdr3_aa: CATSDQGGDETGELFF; j_call: TRBJ2-2; v_call: TRBV24-1
cdr3_aa: CASSLAGQGITDTQYF; j_call: TRBJ2-3; v_call: TRBV5-1
cdr3_aa: CASSSTANYGYTF; j_call: TRBJ1-2; v_call: TRBV12-3/TRBV12-4
cdr3_aa: CASSYDPAREPQHF; j_call: TRBJ1-5; v_call: TRBV6-6
cdr3_aa: CASSCTSYRDRGFGNQPQHF; j_call: TRBJ1-5; v_call: TRBV28
cdr3_aa: CASSLGGQGIDEQFF; j_call: TRBJ2-1; v_call: TRBV28
cdr3_aa: CASSRDSSYTDTQYF; j_call: TRBJ2-3; v_call: TRBV6-2/TRBV6-3
cdr3_aa: CASGRDKNIQYF; j_call: TRBJ2-4; v_call: TRBV7-2
cdr3_aa: CASSYGLAGALRSYNEQFF; j_call: TRBJ2-1; v_call: TRBV7-2
cdr3_aa: CASSRTGTVEAFF; j_call: TRBJ1-1; v_call: TRBV7-2
cdr3_aa: CASSRDINRDYYNEQFF; j_call: TRBJ2-1; v_call: TRBV5-1
cdr3_aa: CASSPRGRDYGYTF; j_call: TRBJ1-2; v_call: TRBV5-4
cdr3_aa: CASSSSSGRYEQYF; j_call: TRBJ2-7; v_call: TRBV7-9
cdr3_aa: CASSSPSITGTVNPSTDTQYF; j_call: TRBJ2-3; v_call: TRBV4-1
cdr3_aa: CASSLGLAGRGETQYF; j_call: TRBJ2-5; v_call: TRBV5-1
cdr3_aa: CASKGAGELFF; j_call: TRBJ2-2; v_call: TRBV4-1
cdr3_aa: CASSIGRGRNQPQHF; j_call: TRBJ1-5; v_call: TRBV19
cdr3_aa: CASSEVAGTDTQYF; j_call: TRBJ2-3; v_call: TRBV2
cdr3_aa: CASSGDPQRGSNEQFF; j_call: TRBJ2-1; v_call: TRBV9
cdr3_aa: CASSQGFGETQYF; j_call: TRBJ2-5; v_call: TRBV14
cdr3_aa: CASSQVSGDYGYTF; j_call: TRBJ1-2; v_call: TRBV3-1/TRBV3-2
cdr3_aa: CASSESAGNEQYF; j_call: TRBJ2-7; v_call: TRBV6-1